Shown below are 30 T cell receptor beta chains from a single sample sequenced in a study of blood T cell repertoires in COVID-19. Assay: immunoSEQ multiplex PCR; the TCRdb copy retains only in-frame clones and omits some. The profile covers roughly 62,000 clones, with roughly 79% appearing a single time and 3.5% taken by the ten largest. The sequenced sample was peripheral blood. These receptors were obtained from a man in his fifties or sixties with acute or convalescent COVID-19.

The rearrangement uses TRBV12-3 or TRBV12-4 and TRBJ2-3; tentative D call: TRBD1 (5 bases). Trimming took off 3 bases at V and 4 bases at J, with 8 bases between the two ends. The CDR3 is made up of 13 amino acids. CDR3 nucleotide sequence: TGTGCCAGCAGTTTTATGGGGCCAGATACGCAGTATTTT. Amino acid sequence: CASSFMGPDTQYF.

The chain uses TRBV9 and TRBJ2-7, with 8 bases that match TRBD1. This CDR3 comprises 15 residues. Germline V gene lookup returns CDR1 SGDLS and CDR2 YYNGEE. Losses at the gene ends were 3 bases for V and 5 bases for J; bases not matched to a gene: 10. CDR3: CASSERTGWEDEQYF. CDR3 DNA sequence: TGTGCCAGCAGCGAGCGGACAGGGTGGGAAGACGAGCAGTACTTC.

The chain couples TRBV7-9 to TRBJ2-7, with 9 bases matching TRBD1. Germline trimming cut 4 bases from V and 0 bases from J; bases unmatched to any gene: 1. Germline values: CDR1 SEHNR, CDR2 FQNEAQ (reference sequence). This CDR3 region has 14 residues. CDR3 loop: CASSSTGGSYEQYF. The DNA of the CDR3 is TGTGCCAGCAGCTCGACAGGGGGCTCCTACGAGCAGTACTTC.

CDR3 sequence reads: CASSTSSGTGGQGEAFF. CDR3 nucleotide sequence: TGTGCCAGCAGCACCTCGTCCGGGACAGGGGGCCAGGGTGAAGCTTTCTTT. The chain links TRBV5-8 to TRBJ1-1, with TRBD1 identical over 12 bases. Germline V lookup: CDR1 SGHTS, CDR2 YDEGEE. The V segment lost 4 bases and the J segment 7 bases; nucleotides outside the gene matches: 14. This CDR3 has 17 residues.

V and J are TRBV10-3 and TRBJ1-5; D is unclear. Germline V gene lookup returns CDR1 ENHRY and CDR2 SYGVKD. The ends were cut back, 0 bases at V and 1 base at J, with 7 bases in the middle. The CDR3 length is 15 residues. The CDR3 coding sequence is TGTGCCATCAGTGAGTCCCCGGGGAGCAATCAGCCCCAGCATTTT. It encodes CAISESPGSNQPQHF.

This clone was seen only a few times. The gene calls are TRBV5-1 and TRBJ1-5; D perhaps matches TRBD1 (6 bases). The CDR3 contains 15 residues. Trimming pared 0 bases from V and 0 bases from J, leaving 7 bases between. CDR1 is SGHRS and CDR2 is YFSETQ in the germline V gene. The CDR3 region has the DNA TGCGCCAGCAGCTTGGAGGGGGATAGCAATCAGCCCCAGCATTTT. Protein sequence: CASSLEGDSNQPQHF.

The V gene is TRBV5-1, the J gene TRBJ2-3; tentative D call: TRBD1 (7 bases). V was trimmed by 2 bases and J by 5 bases, leaving 12 bases between them. The germline gives CDR1 SGHRS, CDR2 YFSETQ. The CDR3 length is 14 residues. Here the CDR3 DNA reads TGCGCCAGCAGCTTTTCAGGGGGAGGAGATACGCAGTATTTT. This gives the protein CASSFSGGGDTQYF.

The chain joins TRBV5-1 to TRBJ1-2; TRBD1 aligns across 10 bases. This CDR3 is built from 15 residues. V lost 3 bases to trimming and J lost 4 bases; unmatched junction nucleotides: 6. CDR1 SGHRS and CDR2 YFSETQ come from the germline V gene. The CDR3 coding sequence is TGCGCCAGCAGCTCAGACAGGGGGCTCGGCTATGGCTACACCTTC. This translates into CASSSDRGLGYGYTF.

V gene TRBV5-1 combines with J gene TRBJ2-7, with TRBD2 matching over 9 bases. The CDR3 sequence is 14 residues long. Trimming at V came to 4 bases and at J to 2 bases, leaving 4 bases not matched to a gene. Germline CDR1 SGHRS, CDR2 YFSETQ. The CDR3 nucleotides read TGCGCCAGCAGCCCTAGCGGGGACGCCTACGAGCAGTACTTC. Translating gives CASSPSGDAYEQYF.

The V and J genes are TRBV4-1 and TRBJ1-5; D not certain. The germline V gene encodes CDR1 MGHRA and CDR2 YSYEKL. The V and J ends lost 0 bases and 2 bases respectively, with 5 bases between them. CDR3 size: 14 residues. CDR3 nucleotide sequence: TGCGCCAGCAGCCAAGAGAGTGGCAATCAGCCCCAGCATTTT. Residues: CASSQESGNQPQHF.

The J gene is TRBJ2-2, the V gene TRBV9; 7 bases are a match to TRBD1. Losses at the gene ends were 6 bases for V and 7 bases for J; bases not matched to a gene: 6. Germline V CDR1 and CDR2: SGDLS, YYNGEE. This CDR3 spans 13 amino acids. The CDR3 region is CASKGQFSGELFF. In DNA, the CDR3 is TGTGCCAGCAAGGGACAGTTCAGCGGGGAGCTGTTTTTT. Full variable domain (missing parts from reference TRBV9 and TRBJ2-2): DSGVTQTPKHLITATGQRVTLRCSPRSGDLSVYWYQQSLDQGLQFLIQYYNGEERAKGNILERFSAQQFPDLHSELNLSSLELGDSALYFCASKGQFSGELFFGEGSRLTVL.

The V gene is TRBV6-6, the J gene TRBJ1-3, with D possibly being TRBD1 (6 bases). Trimming removed 6 bases at V and 5 bases at J, with 17 bases between. This CDR3 comprises 15 residues. Looked up from germline, CDR1 is MNHNY and CDR2 is SVGAGI (reference sequence). The CDR3 is CASSTESDRRNTIYF. In DNA form, the CDR3 reads TGTGCCAGCAGCACGGAATCCGACAGGAGAAACACCATATATTTT.

The V call is TRBV30, the J call TRBJ2-1; D perhaps matches TRBD1 (6 bases). Between the trimmed V and J ends, which lost 1 base and 9 bases, there was a span of 10 bases. This CDR3 comprises 12 residues. Looked up from germline, CDR1 is GTSNPN and CDR2 is SVGIG (reference sequence). The CDR3 sequence is CAWSAQGGEQFF. In DNA, the CDR3 is TGTGCCTGGAGTGCACAGGGCGGTGAGCAGTTCTTC.

The rearrangement joins TRBV30 to TRBJ1-2, with D perhaps TRBD1 (5 bases). The CDR3 spans 14 residues. Deletions cut 3 bases from V and 2 bases from J, with 13 bases between. In germline, CDR1 is GTSNPN, CDR2 SVGIG (reference sequence). CDR3 loop: CAWSPGTTNYGYTF. CDR3 DNA sequence: TGTGCCTGGAGCCCCGGGACTACAAACTATGGCTACACCTTC. The full variable domain, rest sourced from reference TRBV30 and TRBJ1-2, is SQTIHQWPATLVQPVGSPLSLECTVEGTSNPNLYWYRQAAGRGLQLLFYSVGIGQISSEVPQNLSASRPQDRQFILSSKKLLLSDSGFYLCAWSPGTTNYGYTFGSGTRLTVV.

The chain recombines TRBV29-1 with TRBJ2-7; maybe TRBD2 (5 bases). The CDR3 loop spans 12 amino acids. V was trimmed by 4 bases and J by 1 base, leaving 8 bases between them. The germline CDR1 and CDR2 sequences are SQVTM and ANQGSEA. The CDR3 DNA sequence: TGCAGCGTTGGAGGGCGGTCCTACGAGCAGTACTTC. It translates to CSVGGRSYEQYF.

A single count supports this clone. V and J are TRBV6-6 and TRBJ1-4, with no clear D. Trimming removed 8 bases from V and 6 bases from J, with 22 bases in between. Germline V gene lookup returns CDR1 MNHNY and CDR2 SVGAGI (reference sequence). The CDR3 has 16 residues. The CDR3 spells CASQLGRVGADEKLFF. In DNA form, the CDR3 reads TGTGCCAGCCAACTAGGGCGGGTTGGCGCTGATGAAAAACTGTTTTTT.

This chain uses TRBV28 with TRBJ1-3; TRBD1 might be the D (5 bases). The germline CDR1 and CDR2 sequences are MDHEN and SYDVKM. The V end lost 3 bases, the J end lost 4 bases, and 10 bases lay between the germline ends. There are 14 residues in the CDR3. CDR3 residues: CASSFSRAGNTIYF. CDR3 in DNA: TGTGCCAGCAGTTTTTCCAGGGCCGGAAACACCATATATTTT.

The V and J genes are TRBV27 and TRBJ2-2; TRBD1 aligns across 9 bases. In germline, CDR1 is MNHEY, CDR2 SMNVEV (reference sequence). V lost 5 bases to trimming and J lost 2 bases; unmatched junction nucleotides: 9. The CDR3 is made up of 17 amino acids. In DNA, the CDR3 is TGTGCCAGCAGTCCTGCGCGGGACAGGGAAAACACCGGGGAGCTGTTTTTT. This sequence encodes CASSPARDRENTGELFF.

This sequence joins TRBV12-2 and TRBJ1-2; TRBD1, the table's D call, lacks a check against the DNA. TRBV12-2 is reported as a pseudogene. This CDR3 has 12 residues. CDR3 in amino acids: CASRGDRAGYTF. CDR3 DNA sequence: TGTGCAAGTCGCGGGGACAGGGCTGGCTACACCTTC.

The rearrangement links TRBV18 to TRBJ2-3, with D unclear. V lost 2 bases, J lost 0 bases, and 9 bases lay in between. CDR3 length equals 15 residues. CDR1 KGHSH and CDR2 LQKENI come from the germline V gene. CDR3 in amino acids: CASSPATISTDTQYF. CDR3 sequence (DNA): TGTGCCAGCTCACCAGCTACCATCAGCACAGATACGCAGTATTTT.

This clone came up once. CDR3 nucleotide sequence: TGTGCCAGCAGTGAGTTGCGGGTCCCCTATGGCTACACCTTC. Amino acids: CASSELRVPYGYTF. The rearrangement joins TRBV6-1 to TRBJ1-2; no reliable D call. This CDR3 has 14 residues. Trimming cost V 3 bases and J 4 bases, with 12 bases left between them. Germline CDR1 and CDR2: MNHNS and SASEGT.

This clone has just a few counts. The chain combines TRBV19 with TRBJ2-5, with 9 bases fitting TRBD2. After removal of 3 bases from V and 0 bases from J, the junction contained 2 bases not matched to a gene. CDR3 size: 15 residues. CDR1 is LNHDA and CDR2 is SQIVND in the germline V gene (reference sequence). The CDR3 protein is CASSIAGGYQETQYF. The CDR3 bases are TGTGCCAGTAGTATTGCGGGGGGGTACCAAGAGACCCAGTACTTC. Variable domain in full (rest from reference TRBV19 and TRBJ2-5): DGGITQSPKYLFRKEGQNVTLSCEQNLNHDAMYWYRQDPGQGLRLIYYSQIVNDFQKGDIAEGYSVSREKKESFPLTVTSAQKNPTAFYLCASSIAGGYQETQYFGPGTRLLVL.

The chain combines TRBV4-1 with TRBJ2-3; 10 bases align to TRBD2. This CDR3 contains 14 residues. CDR1 and CDR2 from the germline V gene are MGHRA and YSYEKL. The trim removed 4 bases at V and 4 bases at J, leaving 2 bases unmatched. CDR3: CASSPGLASDTQYF. The CDR3 DNA reads as TGCGCCAGCAGCCCGGGACTAGCGTCAGATACGCAGTATTTT.

This clone has a handful of counts. The chain carries TRBV24-1 and TRBJ2-7; no definite D call. V dropped 0 bases and J dropped 5 bases, with 4 bases sitting between them. Germline V gene sequence: CDR1 KGHDR, CDR2 SFDVKD. This CDR3 has 12 residues. The CDR3 DNA sequence: TGTGCCACCAGTGATTTGGGCAACGAGCAGTACTTC. It codes for CATSDLGNEQYF.

This clone was picked up one time. The CDR3 region has the DNA TGTGCCAGCAGCTTGGGGCAAGGGGATGTTGCAACTAATGAAAAACTGTTTTTT. Its translation is CASSLGQGDVATNEKLFF. V usage is TRBV5-8 and J usage is TRBJ1-4; weak D call: TRBD1 (5 bases). This CDR3 is built from 18 residues. Trimming took off 0 bases at V and 0 bases at J, with 15 bases between the two ends. Germline CDR1 is SGHTS and CDR2 is YDEGEE.

This CDR3 is CASSSPSWTGGFICQPQHF. The CDR3 DNA sequence: TGTGCCAGCAGCTCCCCCTCGTGGACAGGGGGCTTTATTTGTCAGCCCCAGCATTTT. The chain links TRBV7-6 to TRBJ1-5, with 11 bases identical to TRBD1. After removal of 4 bases from V and 6 bases from J, the junction contained 17 bases not matched to a gene. This CDR3 contains 19 residues. Germline CDR1 reads SGHVS; CDR2 reads FNYEAQ.

The chain couples TRBV19 to TRBJ2-7, with 9 bases fitting TRBD2. V shed 6 bases, J shed 6 bases, and the junction held 9 bases outside the gene matches. The CDR3 consists of 14 residues. Germline values: CDR1 LNHDA, CDR2 SQIVND (reference sequence). This CDR3 is CASRTTSGEGEQYF. For the CDR3, the DNA is TGTGCCAGTAGGACGACTAGCGGAGAGGGCGAGCAGTACTTC.

The rearrangement uses TRBV18 and TRBJ2-6; a possible D gene is TRBD2 (5 bases). This CDR3 contains 20 residues. CDR1 is KGHSH and CDR2 is LQKENI in the germline V gene. Between the trimmed V and J ends, which lost 3 bases and 0 bases, there was a span of 21 bases. The CDR3 sequence is CASSPRADNQLVSGANVLTF. CDR3 in DNA: TGTGCCAGCTCACCTAGGGCAGACAACCAACTAGTCTCTGGGGCCAACGTCCTGACTTTC.

This clone was picked up one time. The chain recombines TRBV6-5 with TRBJ1-1, with D perhaps matching TRBD1 (5 bases). CDR3 length: 13 residues. Germline V gene sequence: CDR1 MNHEY, CDR2 SVGAGI. The chain's CDR3 is CATRVDMNTEAFF. CDR3 DNA sequence: TGTGCAACCAGGGTGGACATGAACACTGAAGCTTTCTTT.

The chain couples TRBV7-9 to TRBJ2-3; maybe TRBD2 (6 bases). The V end lost 2 bases, the J end lost 1 base, and 10 bases lay between the germline ends. This CDR3 is 15 amino acids long. CDR1 is SEHNR and CDR2 is FQNEAQ in the germline V gene (reference sequence). CDR3 DNA: TGTGCCAGCAGCTTAAATACGGGGGGCACAGATACGCAGTATTTT. Encoded protein: CASSLNTGGTDTQYF. Based on the CDR3 plus reference TRBV7-9 and TRBJ2-3, the full variable domain is DTGVSQNPRHKITKRGQNVTFRCDPISEHNRLYWYRQTLGQGPEFLTYFQNEAQLEKSRLLSDRFSAERPKGSFSTLEIQRTEQGDSAMYLCASSLNTGGTDTQYFGPGTRLTVL.